Given below is one T cell receptor (beta chain) in context. What it recognizes is unknown. Profiled with immunoSEQ multiplex PCR; TCRdb holds only in-frame clones, not every one. Of 2 million to 3 million clones detected, over 85% appear once; the ten largest clones hold 0.36%. CDR3 length: 15 residues. The V gene's germline CDR1 is MDHEN and CDR2 SYDVKM. V lost 4 bases, J lost 2 bases, and 6 bases stayed unmatched. The record originates from a study of shared clonotypes between healthy human individuals. Whole-study findings and limits: In having few donors, the study represented limited genetic and exposure-history diversity. Of the naive CD4 clonotypes, about 5% were shared across several donors. Read depth was anticipated to influence clonotype sharing among donors.

This TCR came from a man in his late teens or twenties in good health. Some clones in this sample may be carry-over from other donors' samples. The material sequenced was naive CD4+ T cells from PBMCs. The subset here: CD45RA+ positively selected. The chain employs TRBV28 and TRBJ2-7; TRBD2 matches at 9 bases. CDR3 sequence reads: CASSSVGLAPYEQYF. The CDR3 nucleotides read TGTGCCAGCAGTTCGGTCGGACTAGCGCCCTACGAGCAGTACTTC.